This is a list of T cell receptor beta chains from one sample in a study of T cell responses to AZD1222 COVID-19 vaccine. This table comes from immunoSEQ multiplex PCR, and its TCRdb copy is limited to in-frame clones, with some not included. The sample gives approximately 84,000 clones, roughly nine tenths of which show up once; about 2.5% is in the top ten. The sample in question was peripheral blood, obtained 28 days after the second AZD1222 dose. Receptors were obtained from an adult who received the AZD1222 COVID-19 vaccine. CDR3s include the opening cysteine and the closing phenylalanine or tryptophan. D genes are given only for firm matches. For some rows the clone size is stated as once, few or many, or as a class when expanded; others skip it.

cdr3_nt | cdr3_aa | j_call | d_call | clone_size | cdr3_length | v_call
TGCAGTGCTAGTCACGACGCAAACATTCAGTACTTC | CSASHDANIQYF | TRBJ2-4 | - | - | 12 | TRBV20-1
TGTGCCAGCAGTTACAAGATGGGTTACGAGCAGTACTTC | CASSYKMGYEQYF | TRBJ2-7 | - | - | 13 | TRBV6-2/TRBV6-3
TGCGCCAGCACCCTGTTGGGACAGGGGGCCCAAGAGACCCAGTACTTC | CASTLLGQGAQETQYF | TRBJ2-5 | TRBD1 | - | 16 | TRBV5-1
TGTGCCAGCAGCTTGTCCCCTGACGCTGAAGCTTTCTTT | CASSLSPDAEAFF | TRBJ1-1 | - | - | 13 | TRBV5-4
TGTGCCAGCAGCCCGGGACTAGCGGGGGATTGGGTGTTCTTC | CASSPGLAGDWVFF | TRBJ2-1 | TRBD2 | - | 14 | TRBV3-1/TRBV3-2
TGTGCCTGGAGTACAACAGGGGGCCAGCCCCAGCATTTT | CAWSTTGGQPQHF | TRBJ1-5 | TRBD1 | - | 13 | TRBV30
TGCGCCAGCAGCTCCCGAGGCGGACACTCCTACAATGAGCAGTTCTTC | CASSSRGGHSYNEQFF | TRBJ2-1 | - | - | 16 | TRBV5-1
TGTGCCAGCAGCTTAAGCCCGGGGAGGATCTCAGGAAACACCATATATTTT | CASSLSPGRISGNTIYF | TRBJ1-3 | - | - | 17 | TRBV13
TGTGCCACCAGCAGAGATGTTTATAATTCACCCCTCCACTTT | CATSRDVYNSPLHF | TRBJ1-6 | - | - | 14 | TRBV15
TGTGCCAGCAGGGGTTGGGAGTACTATTTCACTGAAGCTTTCTTT | CASRGWEYYFTEAFF | TRBJ1-1 | - | - | 15 | TRBV5-8
TGTGCCAGCAGTGAACAACTCGCAGCTAACTATGGCTACACCTTC | CASSEQLAANYGYTF | TRBJ1-2 | - | - | 15 | TRBV6-1
TGTGCCAGTAAGGATGCCCCAGTTAACTATGGCTACACCTTC | CASKDAPVNYGYTF | TRBJ1-2 | - | - | 14 | TRBV19
TGTGCCAGCTCACCAGGGGGCGTGGGGACTGAAGCTTTCTTT | CASSPGGVGTEAFF | TRBJ1-1 | - | - | 14 | TRBV18
TGCGCCAGGGGGAGGGCACGTCAGGCGAACACTGAAGCTTTCTTT | CARGRARQANTEAFF | TRBJ1-1 | - | - | 15 | TRBV5-1
TGTGCCAGCAGTGAAGCCAGGGATAGCAATCAGCCCCAGCATTTT | CASSEARDSNQPQHF | TRBJ1-5 | - | - | 15 | TRBV6-1
TGTGCCAGCAGCCAAGGGCAGGGGACTGGGAACACTGAAGCTTTCTTT | CASSQGQGTGNTEAFF | TRBJ1-1 | - | - | 16 | TRBV3-1/TRBV3-2
TGCGCCAGCAGCTTGCCGGGCCTTAGTTCGGGCTTCTATGGCTACACCTTC | CASSLPGLSSGFYGYTF | TRBJ1-2 | - | - | 17 | TRBV5-1
TGTGCCAGCAGCCTCTCCCTAGGTGACACTGAAGCTTTCTTT | CASSLSLGDTEAFF | TRBJ1-1 | - | - | 14 | TRBV11-1
TGTGCCAGCAGTGAACAGGGGTACACTGAAGCTTTCTTT | CASSEQGYTEAFF | TRBJ1-1 | - | - | 13 | TRBV25-1
TGTGCCAGCAGCTTAGCCCGGACTAGCGGGGGGCCTTACGAGCAGTACTTC | CASSLARTSGGPYEQYF | TRBJ2-7 | TRBD2 | - | 17 | TRBV7-2
TGTGCCAGCAAGAGTTCTAGAAACACCGGGGAGCTGTTTTTT | CASKSSRNTGELFF | TRBJ2-2 | - | - | 14 | TRBV6-4
TGTGCCAGTAGTATAGGAGGGCCTGGCGTGTGGGGAACAGATACGCAGTATTTT | CASSIGGPGVWGTDTQYF | TRBJ2-3 | - | few | 18 | TRBV19
TGTGCCTGGAGGGGAGGGCTTACTAACTATGGCTACACCTTC | CAWRGGLTNYGYTF | TRBJ1-2 | - | - | 14 | TRBV30
TGTGCCAGCAGTGAATTCAGGCCAGGCGCGGTCGGGAATGAAAAACTGTTTTTT | CASSEFRPGAVGNEKLFF | TRBJ1-4 | - | - | 18 | TRBV25-1
TGTGCCAGCAGTCCCCTTTCGGAAGGGAACTATGGCTACACCTTC | CASSPLSEGNYGYTF | TRBJ1-2 | - | - | 15 | TRBV6-5
TGTGCCAGCAGTTTTTCGGGGGTTTTAATCGGGGAGCTGTTTTTT | CASSFSGVLIGELFF | TRBJ2-2 | - | - | 15 | TRBV27
TGTGCCAGCAGCTTAGTACAGGGGGCTTATGTATTGTACGAGCAGTACTTC | CASSLVQGAYVLYEQYF | TRBJ2-7 | TRBD1 | - | 17 | TRBV7-2
TGTGCCAGTAGTATAGTTCGAAGCTCCTACAATGAGCAGTTCTTC | CASSIVRSSYNEQFF | TRBJ2-1 | - | - | 15 | TRBV19
TGTGCCAGCAGCAAATTCGGAACTAGAGATACGCAGTATTTT | CASSKFGTRDTQYF | TRBJ2-3 | - | - | 14 | TRBV21-1
TGTGCCAGCAGCCCACCGAACGGGGCGAACACTGAAGCTTTCTTT | CASSPPNGANTEAFF | TRBJ1-1 | - | - | 15 | TRBV7-9
TGTGCCAGCAGCCAAACGTGGGGTCGTACAGATACGCAGTATTTT | CASSQTWGRTDTQYF | TRBJ2-3 | - | once | 15 | TRBV3-1/TRBV3-2
TGTGCCAGTAGTATAGTAGGGACAGGGGTCCTCTATGGCTACACCTTC | CASSIVGTGVLYGYTF | TRBJ1-2 | TRBD1 | - | 16 | TRBV19
TGCGCCAGCAGCTTGGCCTGGGGGGATTCGGGCTATGGCTACACCTTC | CASSLAWGDSGYGYTF | TRBJ1-2 | - | - | 16 | TRBV5-1
TGCGCCAGTCGGATGAGGGGTTACAATGAGCAGTTCTTC | CASRMRGYNEQFF | TRBJ2-1 | - | - | 13 | TRBV10-2
TGTGCCAGCAGAGAGGTAGTCTATAATTCACCCCTCCACTTT | CASREVVYNSPLHF | TRBJ1-6 | - | - | 14 | TRBV6-5
TGTGCCAGTAGTACCCGGACCGGTCGGGGCTACACCTTC | CASSTRTGRGYTF | TRBJ1-2 | - | - | 13 | TRBV19
TGCGCCAGCAGCAGCGGGAGCTACGAGCAGTACTTC | CASSSGSYEQYF | TRBJ2-7 | TRBD2 | once | 12 | TRBV10-2
TGTGCCACCAGCAGAGACGGGGGCCAGGCGCCTGAAGCTTTCTTT | CATSRDGGQAPEAFF | TRBJ1-1 | - | - | 15 | TRBV15
TGCGCCAGCAGCTCGACAGGCGCCGACACTGAAGCTTTCTTT | CASSSTGADTEAFF | TRBJ1-1 | - | - | 14 | TRBV5-1
TGCGCCAGCAGCCGGGACTCAACCTCGGGCGAGCAGTACTTC | CASSRDSTSGEQYF | TRBJ2-7 | - | - | 14 | TRBV10-1
TGTGCCAGCTCCCGAGCGGGGCAAGAGACCCAGTACTTC | CASSRAGQETQYF | TRBJ2-5 | TRBD2 | - | 13 | TRBV7-2
TGTGCCAGCAGCTTCGGTGAAAAACTGTTTTTT | CASSFGEKLFF | TRBJ1-4 | - | - | 11 | TRBV11-1
TGTGCCAGCAGCCGGGACAGAACTAATGAAAAACTGTTTTTT | CASSRDRTNEKLFF | TRBJ1-4 | TRBD1 | - | 14 | TRBV5-4
TGTGCCAGCAGGGACAGGGGGAATGAAAAACTGTTTTTT | CASRDRGNEKLFF | TRBJ1-4 | TRBD1 | - | 13 | TRBV6-6
TGTGCCAGCAGTTGGGTACAGGGAGCTGGGGCCAACGTCCTGACTTTC | CASSWVQGAGANVLTF | TRBJ2-6 | - | - | 16 | TRBV27
TGTGCCAGCTCACCGACAAGATCAAGCAATCAGCCCCAGCATTTT | CASSPTRSSNQPQHF | TRBJ1-5 | - | - | 15 | TRBV18
TGTGCCAGCAGCTTAACAGGGGACAGGGCTTCACCCCTCCACTTT | CASSLTGDRASPLHF | TRBJ1-6 | TRBD1 | once | 15 | TRBV11-2
TGCGCCAGCAGCCAAGATCGGGGACTAGCGGCCACAGATACGCAGTATTTT | CASSQDRGLAATDTQYF | TRBJ2-3 | TRBD2 | once | 17 | TRBV4-1
TGTGCCAGCAGCTCGTCTAGCGTCCAAGAGACCCAGTACTTC | CASSSSSVQETQYF | TRBJ2-5 | - | - | 14 | TRBV5-4
TGTGCCAGCTCACACGGGGTGAACACTGAAGCTTTCTTT | CASSHGVNTEAFF | TRBJ1-1 | - | - | 13 | TRBV18